This TCR beta chain was captured in a study of regulatory T cells in long-lasting Graves disease. Time point denoted: newly diagnosed GD, antithyroid drugs for less than 3 months. RNA extracted from PBMCs served as the sequencing template. J gave up 2 bases and V 1 base, and 5 bases lay outside the gene matches. The CDR3 is made up of 16 amino acids. Looked up from germline, CDR1 is SGHRS and CDR2 is YFSETQ. This clonotype was picked up many times. Its antigen is not identified. Building the TCR beta libraries relied on iRepertoire HTBI primers, and CDR3 regions underwent Arm-PCR. TCRdb called the multiplex PCR reads again in MiXCR, with one record for every CDR3 protein. The sample carries roughly 420,000 distinct CDR3 sequences, roughly 15% recorded once. Overall study results and limits: Peripheral blood alone, not thyroid tissue, underwent study.

These same records also appear under a second study, on T cells in Graves' hyperthyroidism and ophthalmopathy. That investigation notes: Absent ophthalmopathy progression within 18 months defined stable Graves' hyperthyroidism. First-round RT-PCR with HTBI primers amplified the TCR CDR3 region. Through a model of 13 V-J features, ophthalmopathy was separated from stable hyperthyroidism.

The TCR comes from a woman between 18 and 29 years old with Graves disease. J is TRBJ2-3 and V is TRBV5-1, with TRBD2 matching 9 bases. This sample comprised peripheral blood mononuclear cells (PBMCs), obtained at new diagnosis, from a patient treated with antithyroid drugs. The CDR3 is CASSLMGTSPTDTQYF. The DNA for the CDR3 is TGCGCCAGCAGCTTGATGGGGACTAGCCCCACAGATACGCAGTATTTT. Looking up the rest from reference TRBV5-1 and TRBJ2-3 gives the full variable domain: KAGVTQTPRYLIKTRGQQVTLSCSPISGHRSVSWYQQTPGQGLQFLFEYFSETQRNKGNFPGRFSGRQFSNSRSEMNVSTLELGDSALYLCASSLMGTSPTDTQYFGPGTRLTVL.